The 31 T cell receptor beta chains in this list originate from one sample, sequenced in a study of T cell repertoires in cytomegalovirus infection. These receptors lack a known antigen. TCRdb itself ran the reads through MiXCR, one entry per CDR3 protein. The sample holds about 700,000 distinct CDR3 sequences; around a third are singletons and the top ten take 15% to 20%. The sequencing used cultured PBMCs, collected from culture after CMV antigen stimulation. The source of these receptors is a human donor in good health (CMV status not recorded). Some clones in this sample may be carry-over from other donors' samples.

This clonotype was counted only a few times. The chain is built from TRBV6-1 and TRBJ2-5; either TRBD1 or TRBD2 may supply D (5 bases each). This CDR3 is 13 amino acids long. Trimming shortened V by 8 bases and J by 6 bases, and 16 bases separated the two germline ends. From germline, CDR1 is MNHNS and CDR2 SASEGT. Here the CDR3 DNA reads TGTGCCAGCGCCGCTAACACGGGGCAGACCCAGTACTTC. Amino acid sequence: CASAANTGQTQYF.

The chain has TRBV11-3 and TRBJ2-5; 10 bases agree with TRBD1. The CDR3 totals 15 residues. V gave up 5 bases and J gave up 5 bases; unmatched junction bases: 8. CDR1 is SGHNT, CDR2 YENEEA, per germline. The CDR3 nucleotides are TGTGCCAGCAGCGCTGGACAGGGGGGTTTCGAGACCCAGTACTTC. It translates to CASSAGQGGFETQYF.

This clonotype appeared a few times. The chain uses TRBV7-7 and TRBJ2-5; D assignment may be TRBD1 or TRBD2 (5 bases each). The CDR3 covers 15 residues. V was clipped by 5 bases and J by 2 bases, with 15 bases between them. Germline V gene sequence: CDR1 SSHAT, CDR2 FNYEAQ (reference sequence). CDR3 in DNA: TGTGCCAGCAGCAGCGATGGGACCCGACAAGAGACCCAGTACTTC. The encoded protein is CASSSDGTRQETQYF.

The chain is built from TRBV4-2 and TRBJ1-5; 7 bases fit TRBD1. The V segment lost 0 bases and the J segment 8 bases; nucleotides outside the gene matches: 10. The V gene's germline CDR1 is LGHNA and CDR2 YNFKEQ. CDR3 length equals 16 residues. The CDR3 sequence: CASSQEGQLADEPQHF. CDR3 sequence (DNA): TGTGCCAGCAGCCAAGAGGGACAGCTCGCGGACGAGCCCCAGCATTTT.

This clonotype was observed a few times. The chain employs TRBV4-3 and TRBJ1-6, with TRBD1 as a possible D gene (5 bases). CDR3 length: 15 amino acids. Between the trimmed V and J ends, which lost 2 bases and 7 bases, there was a span of 12 bases. Germline loops: CDR1 LGHNA, CDR2 YSLEER. DNA for the CDR3: TGCGCCAGCAGCCAAAAGCGAGGGACCAATTCACCCCTCCACTTT. Translated: CASSQKRGTNSPLHF.

This clonotype was counted a few times. This chain joins TRBV6-6 and TRBJ2-2, with D uncertain. The CDR3 runs 16 residues. Germline values: CDR1 MNHNY, CDR2 SVGAGI (reference sequence). V was pared by 8 bases and J by 3 bases, with 19 bases between. CDR3 bases: TGTGCCAGCGTCGGGCAGCCTAGGACCGACACCGGGGAGCTGTTTTTT. Its translation is CASVGQPRTDTGELFF.

This clonotype was seen a few times. The chain recombines TRBV7-6 with TRBJ2-3; 13 bases agree with TRBD2. The CDR3 is made up of 15 amino acids. J was trimmed by 4 bases and V by 5 bases; bases with no gene match: 3. Germline CDR1 and CDR2: SGHVS and FNYEAQ. The CDR3 DNA is TGTGCCAGCAGCCGGACTAGCGGGAGTGCAGATACGCAGTATTTT. Protein: CASSRTSGSADTQYF.

The CDR3 sequence: CASSIYAGNEQFF. The CDR3 DNA reads TGTGCCAGTAGTATTTATGCGGGGAATGAGCAGTTCTTC. The V gene is TRBV19, the J gene TRBJ2-1; possible D gene TRBD2, 6 bases. The V end was cut by 3 bases, the J end by 7 bases, with 10 bases between. Germline V gene data show CDR1 as LNHDA and CDR2 as SQIVND (reference sequence). CDR3 size: 13 residues. The complete variable domain, with remaining parts taken from reference TRBV19 and TRBJ2-1, reads DGGITQSPKYLFRKEGQNVTLSCEQNLNHDAMYWYRQDPGQGLRLIYYSQIVNDFQKGDIAEGYSVSREKKESFPLTVTSAQKNPTAFYLCASSIYAGNEQFFGPGTRLTVL.

This clonotype was detected only a few times. J is TRBJ1-2 and V is TRBV5-4; D is uncertain. Trimming shortened V by 0 bases and J by 8 bases, and 14 bases separated the two germline ends. This CDR3 is 14 amino acids long. Looked up from germline, CDR1 is SGHNT and CDR2 is YYREEE (reference sequence). DNA of the CDR3: TGTGCCAGCAGCTTGGGGGGAGTCCTTCGGGGCTACACCTTC. Translated, it gives CASSLGGVLRGYTF.

V usage is TRBV6-2 or TRBV6-3 and J usage is TRBJ1-1; maybe TRBD1 (6 bases). CDR3 length equals 12 residues. The germline V and J ends were trimmed by 6 bases and 11 bases, with 16 bases remaining between them. Germline-derived CDR1 and CDR2 are MNHEY and SVGEGT. CDR3: CASSNHRARAFF. CDR3 in DNA: TGTGCCAGCAGCAATCACAGGGCCCGGGCTTTCTTT.

V is TRBV20-1 and J is TRBJ2-3; the match to TRBD2 covers 7 bases. Trimming at V came to 5 bases and at J to 1 base, leaving 3 bases not matched to a gene. Germline V lookup: CDR1 DFQATT, CDR2 SNEGSKA (reference sequence). This CDR3 has 13 residues. CDR3 in DNA: TGCAGTGCTCAACGGGGGGGCACAGATACGCAGTATTTT. It is translated as CSAQRGGTDTQYF.

This clonotype was found many times. The rearrangement joins TRBV7-6 to TRBJ2-7; D is perhaps TRBD1 (6 bases). The germline V gene has CDR1 SGHVS and CDR2 FNYEAQ. With 2 bases removed from V and 5 bases from J, the gap between germline ends came to 13 bases. The CDR3 length is 14 residues. CDR3 region: CASSLYQGIHEQYF. CDR3 in DNA: TGTGCCAGCAGCTTATATCAGGGGATCCACGAGCAGTACTTC.

The chain combines TRBV7-6 with TRBJ2-3; D uncertain. CDR1 is SGHVS, CDR2 FNYEAQ, per germline. The V and J ends lost 4 bases and 1 base respectively, with 9 bases between them. The CDR3 sequence is 14 residues long. The CDR3 region has the DNA TGTGCCAGCAGCTCATTCCCTCGCACAGATACGCAGTATTTT. It yields the protein CASSSFPRTDTQYF.

In this sample, this clonotype turned up a few times. The chain is built from TRBV4-1 and TRBJ2-2; 8 bases line up with TRBD2. V was clipped by 0 bases and J by 4 bases; unmatched bases: 4. Germline CDR1 reads MGHRA; CDR2 reads YSYEKL. The CDR3 covers 16 residues. The CDR3 reads CASSQELLAATGELFF. In DNA form, the CDR3 reads TGCGCCAGCAGCCAAGAGTTACTAGCGGCCACCGGGGAGCTGTTTTTT.

The chain joins TRBV29-1 to TRBJ2-5, with D uncertain. Germline lookup yields CDR1 SQVTM and CDR2 ANQGSEA. This CDR3 has 13 amino acids. The germline V and J ends were trimmed by 3 bases and 3 bases, with 11 bases remaining between them. CDR3 protein: CSVDPGFKETQYF. In nucleotides, the CDR3 is TGCAGCGTTGATCCGGGCTTTAAAGAGACCCAGTACTTC.

This clonotype was counted many times. The chain carries TRBV7-2 and TRBJ1-6; no clear D. V lost 1 base to trimming and J lost 8 bases, with 18 bases between them. The CDR3 contains 17 residues. Germline-derived CDR1 and CDR2 are SGHTA and FQGNSA. CDR3 bases: TGTGCCAGCAGCTTAGACGGTCCGGCGGCCCGATATTCACCCCTCCACTTT. This sequence encodes CASSLDGPAARYSPLHF.

This CDR3 reads CASSLVGLVSGANVLTF. The CDR3 DNA reads TGTGCCAGCAGCCTGGTCGGGCTAGTCTCTGGGGCCAACGTCCTGACTTTC. The chain has TRBV5-4 and TRBJ2-6; D not certain. Germline V gene lookup returns CDR1 SGHNT and CDR2 YYREEE (reference sequence). The CDR3 sequence is 17 residues long. V gave up 4 bases and J gave up 0 bases, with 14 bases separating them.

V and J are TRBV20-1 and TRBJ2-3; D might be TRBD1 (6 bases). Germline lookup yields CDR1 DFQATT and CDR2 SNEGSKA (reference sequence). Trimming pared 2 bases from V and 0 bases from J, leaving 12 bases between. The CDR3 runs 15 residues. As DNA, the CDR3 is TGCAGTGCTAGAAGCCCAGGGGCTAGCACAGATACGCAGTATTTT. This gives the protein CSARSPGASTDTQYF.

This clonotype was seen repeatedly, ten times or more. DNA for the CDR3: TGTGCCAGCAGCTCCATCACAGGGGCAGGTTCCTACAATGAGCAGTTCTTC. Translated, it gives CASSSITGAGSYNEQFF. The chain links TRBV7-2 to TRBJ2-1, with 7 bases lining up with TRBD1. Germline CDR1 is SGHTA and CDR2 is FQGNSA. The CDR3 consists of 17 residues. Trimming cost V 4 bases and J 1 base; bases outside gene matches: 10. Full variable domain (remainder filled in from reference TRBV7-2 and TRBJ2-1): GAGVSQSPSNKVTEKGKDVELRCDPISGHTALYWYRQSLGQGLEFLIYFQGNSAPDKSGLPSDRFSAERTGGSVSTLTIQRTQQEDSAVYLCASSSITGAGSYNEQFFGPGTRLTVL.

In this sample, this clonotype turned up a few times. The chain recombines TRBV27 with TRBJ2-6, with 8 bases that match TRBD1. Losses at the gene ends were 3 bases for V and 0 bases for J; bases not matched to a gene: 7. CDR3 length equals 18 residues. Germline V gene sequence: CDR1 MNHEY, CDR2 SMNVEV (reference sequence). The CDR3 region has the DNA TGTGCCAGCAGTTTTAGGGGACAGGATTACTCTGGGGCCAACGTCCTGACTTTC. It yields the protein CASSFRGQDYSGANVLTF.

Concerning this clonotype: This clone may be a read error of a much larger clone one base away. A read error is likely, as this CDR3 ends without the conserved phenylalanine or tryptophan. The chain recombines TRBV7-8 with TRBJ1-4; 7 bases fit TRBD1. Per the germline V gene, CDR1 is SGHVS and CDR2 is FQNEAQ. Trimming took 5 bases from V and 6 from J; bases not matched to a gene: 3. This CDR3 comprises 13 residues. CDR3 region: CASSRGLDEKLFY. CDR3 DNA sequence: TGTGCCAGCAGCAGGGGGCTAGATGAAAAACTGTTTTAT.

On this clonotype: It may be a read error: a sequence one base away is much more abundant. This chain links TRBV7-2 with TRBJ2-2, with 7 bases fitting TRBD2. V was clipped by 5 bases and J by 4 bases; unmatched bases: 7. The V gene's germline CDR1 is SGHTA and CDR2 FQGNSA. This CDR3 has 15 residues. This CDR3 reads CASSRTSPSTGELFF. CDR3 DNA sequence: TGTGCCAGCAGCCGGACTAGTCCGAGCACCGGGGAGCTGTTTTTT.

This rearrangement joins TRBV6-1 to TRBJ2-1; the match to TRBD2 covers 15 bases. This CDR3 is built from 18 residues. Germline CDR1 MNHNS, CDR2 SASEGT. After removal of 6 bases from V and 1 base from J, the junction contained 7 bases not matched to a gene. The CDR3 is CASRGLAGGAGSYNEQFF. The CDR3 region has the DNA TGTGCCAGCAGAGGACTAGCGGGGGGGGCCGGGTCCTACAATGAGCAGTTCTTC.

The chain has TRBV7-2 and TRBJ2-7, with D perhaps TRBD2 (6 bases). The V and J ends lost 2 bases and 4 bases respectively, with 21 bases between them. In germline, CDR1 is SGHTA, CDR2 FQGNSA. The CDR3 runs 17 residues. This CDR3 reads CASSLNPLTGVGYEQYF. In nucleotides, the CDR3 is TGTGCCAGCAGCTTAAACCCCCTCACGGGGGTCGGGTACGAGCAGTACTTC.

The V call is TRBV7-2, the J call TRBJ2-5; no clear D. The CDR3 contains 17 residues. CDR1 is SGHTA and CDR2 is FQGNSA in the germline V gene. The germline V and J ends were trimmed by 0 bases and 4 bases, with 18 bases remaining between them. CDR3 loop: CASSLAYRSQRRETQYF. CDR3 nucleotides: TGTGCCAGCAGCTTAGCTTATCGTAGTCAACGGCGAGAGACCCAGTACTTC.

This chain links TRBV20-1 with TRBJ1-5; D may be TRBD1 (5 bases). The V end was cut by 6 bases, the J end by 5 bases, with 26 bases between. This CDR3 contains 17 residues. Germline CDR1 and CDR2: DFQATT and SNEGSKA (reference sequence). The DNA of the CDR3 is TGCAGTGCACAAGGGTCAGGGTCGGAGTCGGGGGATCAGCCCCAGCATTTT. This gives the protein CSAQGSGSESGDQPQHF.

V usage is TRBV29-1 and J usage is TRBJ1-5; the D gene is possibly TRBD1 (6 bases). The CDR3 totals 14 residues. Germline CDR1 is SQVTM and CDR2 is ANQGSEA. Trimming took 6 bases from V and 6 from J, leaving 18 bases between them. Written as DNA, the CDR3 is TGCAGCGTCGCATCGGGGGGGGGCGGTCAGCCCCAGCATTTT. Residues: CSVASGGGGQPQHF.

The V gene is TRBV6-1, the J gene TRBJ2-5; TRBD1 is a possible D gene (6 bases). The CDR3 covers 14 residues. Germline V gives CDR1 MNHNS, CDR2 SASEGT. Trimming took 1 base from V and 5 from J, leaving 11 bases between them. CDR3 residues: CASSEGTERETQYF. The CDR3 DNA reads as TGTGCCAGCAGTGAAGGGACAGAAAGGGAGACCCAGTACTTC.

In this sample, this clonotype turned up a few times. The chain recombines TRBV4-3 with TRBJ2-7; 11 nucleotides line up with TRBD2. Per the germline V gene, CDR1 is LGHNA and CDR2 is YSLEER. Losses at the gene ends were 3 bases for V and 6 bases for J; bases not matched to a gene: 7. The CDR3 covers 15 residues. CDR3 sequence (DNA): TGCGCCAGCAGCCAGGACGGACTAGCGGGTCGCGAGCAGTACTTC. It encodes CASSQDGLAGREQYF.

In this sample, this clonotype turned up a few times. V gene TRBV6-6 combines with J gene TRBJ1-5, with 7 bases aligning to TRBD1. Germline V CDR1 and CDR2: MNHNY, SVGAGI (reference sequence). Trimming took 6 bases from V and 7 from J; bases not matched to a gene: 12. The CDR3 consists of 15 residues. CDR3: CASSPLTGVGQPQHF. For the CDR3, the DNA is TGTGCCAGCAGCCCCTTAACAGGGGTTGGCCAGCCCCAGCATTTT.

This sequence joins TRBV30 and TRBJ1-1; D is uncertain. The CDR3 loop spans 15 amino acids. The ends were cut back, 3 bases at V and 1 base at J, with 15 bases in the middle. CDR1 GTSNPN and CDR2 SVGIG come from the germline V gene (reference sequence). The CDR3 DNA reads TGTGCCTGGAGAAAAAAAGGAGCGGCGAACACTGAAGCTTTCTTT. Residues: CAWRKKGAANTEAFF.